Below are 25 T cell receptor beta chains sequenced from a single sample in a study of Tregs in tolerant kidney transplant recipients. Clones were sequenced by immunoSEQ multiplex PCR, and TCRdb holds only the in-frame ones, with some missing. Of roughly 64,000 clones in the sample, 98% are singletons; the top ten hold 0.34%. Source: Tregs from blood, taken before the transplant. These receptors were collected from a human donor who received a combined kidney and bone marrow transplant.

V is TRBV5-1 and J is TRBJ1-1; 7 bases are shared with TRBD1. J was trimmed by 7 bases and V by 4 bases; bases with no gene match: 7. Germline V gives CDR1 SGHRS, CDR2 YFSETQ. This CDR3 contains 13 residues. The CDR3 is CASSVGGAVEAFF. The CDR3 bases are TGCGCCAGCAGCGTAGGGGGCGCGGTTGAAGCTTTCTTT.

The chain couples TRBV7-9 to TRBJ2-6, with a weak D call TRBD2 (5 bases). Per germline, CDR1 SEHNR and CDR2 FQNEAQ (reference sequence). The V end was cut by 3 bases, the J end by 0 bases, with 6 bases between. CDR3 length: 15 residues. The CDR3 DNA follows: TGTGCCAGCAGCTTGCGGGCCTCTGGGGCCAACGTCCTGACTTTC. Translated, it gives CASSLRASGANVLTF.

This CDR3 is CASSLQGYYGYTF. The CDR3 DNA sequence: TGTGCCAGTAGTTTACAGGGTTACTATGGCTACACCTTC. The J gene is TRBJ1-2, the V gene TRBV19, with D maybe TRBD1 (6 bases). V dropped 5 bases and J dropped 3 bases, with 10 bases sitting between them. This CDR3 spans 13 amino acids. Germline assignment: CDR1 LNHDA and CDR2 SQIVND (reference sequence).

The V and J genes are TRBV6-6 and TRBJ2-7, with D perhaps matching TRBD1 (6 bases). Trimming took 2 bases from V and 3 from J, leaving 14 bases between them. The CDR3 loop spans 15 amino acids. CDR1 and CDR2 (germline): MNHNY, SVGAGI (reference sequence). The DNA for the CDR3 is TGTGCCAGCAGTTACCAGGCAGGGGTCTTCTACGAGCAGTACTTC. Translating it yields CASSYQAGVFYEQYF.

The chain employs TRBV4-2 and TRBJ1-1, with D perhaps TRBD1 (6 bases). This CDR3 region has 15 residues. Between the trimmed V and J ends, which lost 4 bases and 3 bases, there was a span of 15 bases. The germline V gene has CDR1 LGHNA and CDR2 YNFKEQ. Here the CDR3 reads CASSRETGQHTEAFF. The CDR3 coding sequence is TGTGCCAGCAGCCGCGAGACCGGACAGCACACTGAAGCTTTCTTT.

This chain joins TRBV15 and TRBJ2-7; no clear D gene. V lost 1 base and J 1 base, leaving 14 bases between the germline ends. The CDR3 spans 16 residues. The germline V gene has CDR1 LNHNV and CDR2 YYDKDF (reference sequence). Here the CDR3 reads CATSRARPTISYEQYF. For the CDR3, the DNA is TGTGCCACCAGCAGAGCGAGGCCCACGATATCCTACGAGCAGTACTTC.

The gene calls are TRBV4-1 and TRBJ2-3; a possible D gene is TRBD1 (5 bases). The germline gives CDR1 MGHRA, CDR2 YSYEKL. V lost 1 base and J lost 10, with 15 bases in between. This CDR3 has 14 residues. CDR3 residues: CASSQGWGLVAQYF. As DNA, the CDR3 is TGCGCCAGCAGCCAAGGGTGGGGCCTAGTCGCGCAGTATTTT.

The rearrangement joins TRBV7-2 to TRBJ2-1; 9 nucleotides line up with TRBD2. The CDR3 runs to 15 residues. From germline, CDR1 is SGHTA and CDR2 FQGNSA. Trimming at V came to 1 base and at J to 5 bases, leaving 3 bases not matched to a gene. CDR3 in DNA: TGTGCCAGCAGCTTAGGAAGGACTAGCGACAATGAGCAGTTCTTC. The encoded protein is CASSLGRTSDNEQFF.

The chain couples TRBV4-1 to TRBJ2-1, with 7 bases aligning to TRBD2. This CDR3 contains 16 residues. V shed 1 base, J shed 6 bases, and the junction held 9 bases outside the gene matches. CDR1 and CDR2 from the germline V gene are MGHRA and YSYEKL. CDR3 amino acids: CASSQVGGGWGNEQFF. As DNA, the CDR3 is TGCGCCAGCAGCCAAGTGGGCGGGGGATGGGGCAATGAGCAGTTCTTC.

V gene TRBV5-1 combines with J gene TRBJ2-7; D perhaps matches TRBD1 (5 bases). Trimming cost V 3 bases and J 2 bases, with 12 bases left between them. The CDR3 sequence is 14 residues long. Per the germline V gene, CDR1 is SGHRS and CDR2 is YFSETQ. CDR3 protein: CASSSTASTYEQYF. CDR3 coding DNA: TGCGCCAGCAGCTCGACAGCTTCAACCTACGAGCAGTACTTC.

This chain connects TRBV9 to TRBJ1-2; a weak D match, TRBD1 (6 bases). Between the trimmed V and J ends, which lost 4 bases and 4 bases, there was a span of 17 bases. The CDR3 contains 15 residues. The germline V gene has CDR1 SGDLS and CDR2 YYNGEE. DNA for the CDR3: TGTGCCAGCAGCAGAGGGGGGGTTAGGGTCTATGGCTACACCTTC. Translated, it gives CASSRGGVRVYGYTF. Drawing the rest from reference TRBV9 and TRBJ1-2, the complete variable domain is DSGVTQTPKHLITATGQRVTLRCSPRSGDLSVYWYQQSLDQGLQFLIQYYNGEERAKGNILERFSAQQFPDLHSELNLSSLELGDSALYFCASSRGGVRVYGYTFGSGTRLTVV.

CDR3 nucleotide sequence: TGTGCCAGCTCACCTGACAGGGTGGTCACTGAAGCTTTCTTT. It translates to CASSPDRVVTEAFF. The chain couples TRBV18 to TRBJ1-1; TRBD1 matches 7 bases. Germline CDR1 KGHSH, CDR2 LQKENI. After removal of 3 bases from V and 4 bases from J, the junction contained 5 bases not matched to a gene. The CDR3 runs to 14 residues.

The chain uses TRBV10-2 and TRBJ2-7; unclear D gene. This CDR3 spans 13 amino acids. Germline V CDR1 and CDR2: WSHSY, SAAADI. Trimming took off 2 bases at V and 4 bases at J, with 9 bases between the two ends. The CDR3 nucleotides read TGCGCCAGCAGTGAGGGTGTCGGTTACGAGCAGTACTTC. This encodes CASSEGVGYEQYF.

The genes are TRBV5-1 and TRBJ2-4; TRBD2 matches at 9 bases. J gave up 16 bases and V 0 bases, and 8 bases lay outside the gene matches. Germline assignment: CDR1 SGHRS and CDR2 YFSETQ. The CDR3 is 13 amino acids. CDR3 in amino acids: CASSLELAGMEYF. DNA for the CDR3: TGCGCCAGCAGCTTGGAACTAGCGGGTATGGAATACTTC.

This sequence joins TRBV7-9 and TRBJ1-4; unclear D gene. V shed 2 bases and J shed 6 bases, with 10 bases lying between them. This CDR3 has 14 amino acids. Germline values: CDR1 SEHNR, CDR2 FQNEAQ (reference sequence). The CDR3 coding sequence is TGTGCCAGCAGCTTACCCAGAGGCCATGAAAAACTGTTTTTT. Translation: CASSLPRGHEKLFF.

This chain links TRBV5-1 with TRBJ2-3, with 8 bases that match TRBD1. The ends lost 7 bases at V and 3 bases at J; junction bases unmatched: 10. The CDR3 spans 15 residues. Germline V gene data show CDR1 as SGHRS and CDR2 as YFSETQ. The CDR3 sequence is CASSYGQGSTDTQYF. The CDR3 nucleotides are TGCGCCAGCTCTTATGGACAGGGATCGACAGATACGCAGTATTTT.

The chain carries TRBV29-1 and TRBJ1-1, with 10 nucleotides matching TRBD1. The trim removed 3 bases at V and 1 base at J, leaving 11 bases unmatched. Per the germline V gene, CDR1 is SQVTM and CDR2 is ANQGSEA. CDR3 length: 17 amino acids. CDR3 in DNA: TGCAGCGTTGATCATTCTGCTGACAGGGGGCCGAACACTGAAGCTTTCTTT. It specifies CSVDHSADRGPNTEAFF.

This chain connects TRBV10-3 to TRBJ2-5, with TRBD1 matching over 7 bases. Germline values: CDR1 ENHRY, CDR2 SYGVKD. J lost 0 bases, V lost 6 bases, and 7 bases had no gene match. CDR3 length equals 15 residues. CDR3 in amino acids: CAISRDREYQETQYF. CDR3 in DNA: TGTGCCATCAGCCGGGACAGAGAGTACCAAGAGACCCAGTACTTC.

V gene TRBV20-1 combines with J gene TRBJ1-2, with TRBD1 identical over 11 bases. Germline trimming cut 6 bases from V and 10 bases from J; bases unmatched to any gene: 4. Germline-derived CDR1 and CDR2 are DFQATT and SNEGSKA (reference sequence). The CDR3 loop spans 11 amino acids. For the CDR3, the DNA is TGCAGTGCCACGGACAGGGGGCTCTACACCTTC. As protein: CSATDRGLYTF.

This clone occurred a few times. The chain carries TRBV5-1 and TRBJ2-1, with D perhaps matching TRBD2 (7 bases). Germline V gene lookup returns CDR1 SGHRS and CDR2 YFSETQ. Trimming took off 5 bases at V and 14 bases at J, with 17 bases between the two ends. This CDR3 is built from 12 residues. DNA for the CDR3: TGCGCCAGCAGTTTGTCCGGGGGGCCGAAGTTCTTC. Translating gives CASSLSGGPKFF.

V gene TRBV5-7 combines with J gene TRBJ1-2, with a tentative D call TRBD1 (6 bases). TRBV5-7 is an ORF, with its function uncertain. Trimming shortened V by 3 bases and J by 5 bases, and 14 bases separated the two germline ends. CDR3 length: 14 residues. The CDR3 coding sequence is TGTGCCAGCAGCTGCTGGACAGCCATATATGGCTACACCTTC. Its translation: CASSCWTAIYGYTF.

The chain recombines TRBV11-3 with TRBJ1-2; the D gene is possibly TRBD1 (5 bases). The germline V gene has CDR1 SGHNT and CDR2 YENEEA. Trimming shortened V by 0 bases and J by 2 bases, and 16 bases separated the two germline ends. This CDR3 is built from 17 residues. The CDR3 sequence is CASSLDRLGYRNYGYTF. The CDR3 region has the DNA TGTGCCAGCAGCTTAGATAGGCTCGGGTACAGGAACTATGGCTACACCTTC.

V gene TRBV5-1 combines with J gene TRBJ2-1; no reliable D call. Germline values: CDR1 SGHRS, CDR2 YFSETQ. This CDR3 comprises 17 residues. Trimming stripped 0 bases from V and 0 bases from J, with 13 bases between. The CDR3 region has the DNA TGCGCCAGCAGCTTGGCCGGCGGATACTCCTCCTACAATGAGCAGTTCTTC. It translates to CASSLAGGYSSYNEQFF.

The rearrangement uses TRBV2 and TRBJ2-5; 8 bases map to TRBD1. Germline values: CDR1 SNHLY, CDR2 FYNNEI. This CDR3 is 13 amino acids long. J lost 5 bases, V lost 6 bases, and 5 bases had no gene match. For the CDR3, the DNA is TGTGCCAGCAGCGGACAGGGTTTGGAGACCCAGTACTTC. Translation gives CASSGQGLETQYF.

The chain joins TRBV28 to TRBJ1-1; D is undetermined. The CDR3 is made up of 14 amino acids. The germline V and J ends were trimmed by 5 bases and 0 bases, with 10 bases remaining between them. Germline CDR1 is MDHEN and CDR2 is SYDVKM. This CDR3 is CASSPSRLNTEAFF. The DNA of the CDR3 is TGTGCCAGCAGTCCCTCCAGATTGAACACTGAAGCTTTCTTT.